These 4 T cell receptor beta chains were sequenced from one sample in a study of human T cells and chemical hapten exposure. As to time point: patch test 1, 2 weeks after DPC sensitization. Treatment given: therapeutic diphenylcyclopropenone sensitization with weekly scalp DPC. Unfractionated whole blood yielded total RNA. TCRdb used MiXCR to reprocess the RACE reads, holding one entry per CDR3 protein. Of 40,000 to 50,000 distinct CDR3 sequences detected, 4% appear once; the ten largest clones hold around 26%. The sequenced sample was whole blood, obtained in connection with sensitization to the hapten diphenylcyclopropenone (DPC). Source of these receptors: a man aged 45 to 65 with alopecia areata. Some clones in this sample may be carry-over from other donors' samples.

Many counts were recorded for this clonotype. The chain uses TRBV28 and TRBJ1-5; TRBD1 agrees at 7 bases. With V trimmed by 2 bases and J by 4 bases, 2 bases remained unmatched. The CDR3 sequence is 14 residues long. From germline, CDR1 is MDHEN and CDR2 SYDVKM. The CDR3 is CASSLGRGNQPQHF. Written as DNA, the CDR3 is TGTGCCAGCAGTTTAGGCAGGGGGAATCAGCCCCAGCATTTT.

This clonotype was picked up many times. The V and J genes are TRBV5-4 and TRBJ1-6; 7 nucleotides agree with TRBD1. Germline CDR1 and CDR2: SGHNT and YYREEE (reference sequence). The length of the CDR3 is 15 residues. The V segment lost 4 bases and the J segment 11 bases; nucleotides outside the gene matches: 12. The CDR3 DNA reads TGTGCCAGCAGCACCCGGGACAGTGGATACACACCCCTCCACTTT. Translating gives CASSTRDSGYTPLHF.

At least ten counts were recorded for this clonotype. The rearrangement links TRBV27 to TRBJ2-5, with no clear D. Per germline, CDR1 MNHEY and CDR2 SMNVEV (reference sequence). V lost 1 base and J 4 bases, leaving 1 base between the germline ends. The CDR3 runs to 11 residues. The CDR3 loop reads CASSLLETQYF. For the CDR3, the DNA is TGTGCCAGCAGTTTATTAGAGACCCAGTACTTC.

The sample holds many counts of this clonotype. This sequence joins TRBV6-6 and TRBJ1-1; 7 nucleotides line up with TRBD1. The germline V gene encodes CDR1 MNHNY and CDR2 SVGAGI (reference sequence). This CDR3 is built from 15 residues. With V trimmed by 6 bases and J by 5 bases, 12 bases remained unmatched. CDR3 protein: CASSPTPAGGTEAFF. CDR3 sequence (DNA): TGTGCCAGCAGCCCTACCCCCGCAGGGGGAACTGAAGCTTTCTTT.